The 29 T cell receptor beta chains in this list originate from one sample, sequenced in a study of cytomegalovirus exposure and HLA in healthy donors. Primers for the PCR totalled 60 Vbeta and 13 Jbeta. Sequenced by immunoSEQ multiplex PCR; TCRdb stores in-frame clones only, minus some. The data contain about 130,000 clones, about 74% of them singletons. Sequencing input: PBMCs. Receptors were obtained from a man aged 35 to 55 in good health and CMV-seronegative.

The chain carries TRBV28 and TRBJ2-1; maybe TRBD1 (6 bases). The CDR3 is 12 amino acids. Germline V gene data show CDR1 as MDHEN and CDR2 as SYDVKM. V was cut by 10 bases and J by 15 bases, with 22 bases left in between. The CDR3 reads CATSKGEFTWFF. In nucleotides, the CDR3 is TGTGCCACTTCTAAGGGGGAGTTTACTTGGTTCTTC.

The V and J genes are TRBV11-3 and TRBJ2-2, with a weak D call TRBD1 (6 bases). This CDR3 region has 17 residues. Germline CDR1 SGHNT, CDR2 YENEEA. V dropped 6 bases and J dropped 2 bases, with 19 bases sitting between them. CDR3 sequence (DNA): TGTGCCAGCAGTGACGGGACAAATTTCCCAAACACCGGGGAGCTGTTTTTT. This sequence encodes CASSDGTNFPNTGELFF.

This chain joins TRBV19 and TRBJ2-5; 14 nucleotides line up with TRBD2. This CDR3 contains 17 residues. The germline gives CDR1 LNHDA, CDR2 SQIVND (reference sequence). The V gene end was trimmed by 3 bases and the J gene end by 3 bases; junction bases not matched to a gene: 6. The CDR3, as DNA: TGTGCCAGTAGTATGGGACTAGCGGGAGCGTTAGAAGAGACCCAGTACTTC. Translated: CASSMGLAGALEETQYF.

The chain couples TRBV7-2 to TRBJ1-4; 8 nucleotides line up with TRBD1. The CDR3 loop spans 15 amino acids. V was pared by 4 bases and J by 7 bases, with 8 bases of the junction left unmatched. The germline V gene has CDR1 SGHTA and CDR2 FQGNSA. The CDR3 loop reads CASSSSGTGPEKLFF. CDR3 bases: TGTGCCAGCAGCTCCTCCGGGACAGGTCCTGAAAAACTGTTTTTT. Full variable domain (remainder filled in from reference TRBV7-2 and TRBJ1-4): GAGVSQSPSNKVTEKGKDVELRCDPISGHTALYWYRQSLGQGLEFLIYFQGNSAPDKSGLPSDRFSAERTGGSVSTLTIQRTQQEDSAVYLCASSSSGTGPEKLFFGSGTQLSVL.

The chain links TRBV11-2 to TRBJ2-7, with 9 nucleotides matching TRBD1. The germline gives CDR1 SGHAT, CDR2 FQNNGV. The CDR3 has 15 amino acids. The junction had 6 bases not matched to a gene; V was cut back by 4 bases and J by 2 bases. Here the CDR3 DNA reads TGTGCCAGCAGCTCCTCGGGACAGGGCGCCTACGAGCAGTACTTC. This gives the protein CASSSSGQGAYEQYF.

J is TRBJ1-2 and V is TRBV29-1; 7 nucleotides line up with TRBD1. Trimming took 5 bases from V and 5 from J; bases not matched to a gene: 8. Germline V lookup: CDR1 SQVTM, CDR2 ANQGSEA. This CDR3 region has 13 residues. CDR3 protein: CSVRDRGIYGYTF. The CDR3 DNA is TGCAGCGTTCGGGACAGAGGAATTTATGGCTACACCTTC.

The J gene is TRBJ1-5, the V gene TRBV27; perhaps TRBD1 as D (5 bases). V lost 2 bases and J 2 bases, leaving 22 bases between the germline ends. Germline V gene lookup returns CDR1 MNHEY and CDR2 SMNVEV (reference sequence). The CDR3 is 19 residues long. CDR3 sequence reads: CASSLETWVGQGGNQPQHF. As DNA, the CDR3 is TGTGCCAGCAGTTTAGAAACATGGGTTGGGCAGGGTGGCAATCAGCCCCAGCATTTT.

The V call is TRBV7-9, the J call TRBJ1-4, with D perhaps matching TRBD1 (6 bases). CDR3 size: 15 residues. V dropped 5 bases and J dropped 7 bases, with 17 bases sitting between them. CDR1 SEHNR and CDR2 FQNEAQ come from the germline V gene (reference sequence). The CDR3 DNA reads TGTGCCAGCAGCCACGGGGGGCAGTTCCCTGAAAAACTGTTTTTT. This gives the protein CASSHGGQFPEKLFF.

V usage is TRBV28 and J usage is TRBJ1-4; 10 bases match TRBD1. Germline lookup yields CDR1 MDHEN and CDR2 SYDVKM. J gave up 4 bases and V 5 bases, and 4 bases lay outside the gene matches. The CDR3 consists of 15 residues. CDR3 sequence reads: CASSPGTGDNEKLFF. The CDR3 region has the DNA TGTGCCAGCAGTCCCGGGACAGGGGATAATGAAAAACTGTTTTTT.

The rearrangement uses TRBV30 and TRBJ2-3; the match to TRBD2 covers 12 bases. Germline loops: CDR1 GTSNPN, CDR2 SVGIG (reference sequence). The trim removed 5 bases at V and 5 bases at J, leaving 5 bases unmatched. This CDR3 has 14 residues. CDR3 amino acids: CAWAGLAGLDTQYF. The CDR3 DNA reads as TGTGCCTGGGCAGGACTAGCGGGGTTAGATACGCAGTATTTT.

The chain has TRBV4-3 and TRBJ2-2, with TRBD2 matching over 7 bases. CDR1 and CDR2 from the germline V gene are LGHNA and YSLEER. Losses at the gene ends were 3 bases for V and 3 bases for J; bases not matched to a gene: 10. The CDR3 is 17 residues long. The CDR3 region is CASSQPSLATDTGELFF. In DNA, the CDR3 is TGCGCCAGCAGCCAGCCGTCACTAGCGACGGACACCGGGGAGCTGTTTTTT.

Only a few counts were recorded for this clone. This same CDR3 is encoded by further DNA sequences in the sample. The genes are TRBV7-3 and TRBJ2-3; D possibly corresponds to TRBD2 (7 bases). The CDR3 is 16 amino acids. Trimming cost V 5 bases and J 0 bases, with 15 bases left between them. Germline-derived CDR1 and CDR2 are SGHTA and FQGTGA. The CDR3 nucleotides are TGTGCCAGCAGCCCACTCGGGGGGCTGAGCACAGATACGCAGTATTTT. This translates into CASSPLGGLSTDTQYF.

This chain joins TRBV9 and TRBJ1-6, with a weak D call TRBD1 (6 bases). The CDR3 has 19 amino acids. Germline CDR1 and CDR2: SGDLS and YYNGEE. The germline V and J ends were trimmed by 4 bases and 8 bases, with 28 bases remaining between them. The CDR3 protein is CASSPRSGPGDIGYSPLHF. CDR3 nucleotide sequence: TGTGCCAGCAGCCCACGTAGTGGTCCAGGGGATATTGGGTATTCACCCCTCCACTTT. The whole variable domain, remainder taken from reference TRBV9 and TRBJ1-6, is DSGVTQTPKHLITATGQRVTLRCSPRSGDLSVYWYQQSLDQGLQFLIQYYNGEERAKGNILERFSAQQFPDLHSELNLSSLELGDSALYFCASSPRSGPGDIGYSPLHFGNGTRLTVT.

V gene TRBV6-4 combines with J gene TRBJ2-7; TRBD2 matches at 10 bases. CDR1 is MRHNA and CDR2 is SNTAGT in the germline V gene. Losses at the gene ends were 8 bases for V and 9 bases for J; bases not matched to a gene: 22. This CDR3 has 17 residues. The CDR3 loop is CASPGYVRTSGDPRQYF. The CDR3 DNA follows: TGTGCCAGCCCAGGGTACGTACGAACTAGCGGGGACCCGCGGCAGTACTTC.

The V call is TRBV5-1, the J call TRBJ1-4; TRBD1 matches 8 bases. The germline CDR1 and CDR2 sequences are SGHRS and YFSETQ. The CDR3 is 14 amino acids. The J segment lost 8 bases and the V segment lost 3 bases, leaving 6 bases of the junction unmatched. The CDR3 region is CASSSQGQGEKLFF. The CDR3 region has the DNA TGCGCCAGCAGCTCTCAAGGACAGGGAGAAAAACTGTTTTTT.

This clone was counted only a few times. The V call is TRBV2, the J call TRBJ1-4; 7 nucleotides line up with TRBD1. CDR1 SNHLY and CDR2 FYNNEI come from the germline V gene. Trimming at V came to 3 bases and at J to 8 bases, leaving 6 bases not matched to a gene. The CDR3 has 14 amino acids. Here the CDR3 DNA reads TGTGCCAGCAGTGATAGGACAGGCACAGAAAAACTGTTTTTT. Translating gives CASSDRTGTEKLFF. Full variable domain (rest looked up from reference TRBV2 and TRBJ1-4): EPEVTQTPSHQVTQMGQEVILRCVPISNHLYFYWYRQILGQKVEFLVSFYNNEISEKSEIFDDQFSVERPDGSNFTLKIRSTKLEDSAMYFCASSDRTGTEKLFFGSGTQLSVL.

On this clone: Mismatch with germline at one junction end may stem from a read error. J is TRBJ2-7 and V is TRBV5-1, with 7 bases identical to TRBD1. Germline V gene data show CDR1 as SGHRS and CDR2 as YFSETQ. The CDR3 is 14 residues long. CDR3 protein: CASSLDAGRDRGTF. CDR3 bases: TGCGCCAGCAGCTTGGATGCGGGCCGGGACAGAGGAACCTTC.

The chain links TRBV28 to TRBJ2-7; tentative D call: TRBD1 (5 bases). The length of the CDR3 is 14 residues. Germline V CDR1 and CDR2: MDHEN, SYDVKM. Trimming cost V 3 bases and J 6 bases, with 15 bases left between them. CDR3 region: CASSLASGLSEQYF. The CDR3 region has the DNA TGTGCCAGCAGTTTGGCGTCAGGGTTATCCGAGCAGTACTTC.

The chain carries TRBV19 and TRBJ1-4; possible D gene TRBD1, 6 bases. Germline CDR1 LNHDA, CDR2 SQIVND (reference sequence). The germline V and J ends were trimmed by 5 bases and 4 bases, with 20 bases remaining between them. This CDR3 has 17 amino acids. The CDR3 spells CASSALGTRPFNEKLFF. The CDR3 region has the DNA TGTGCCAGTAGTGCCCTAGGGACACGGCCGTTTAATGAAAAACTGTTTTTT.

The V and J genes are TRBV5-5 and TRBJ1-2; 10 positions agree with TRBD1. Trimming removed 4 bases from V and 5 bases from J; junction bases left unmatched: 14. There are 17 residues in the CDR3. Looked up from germline, CDR1 is SGHKS and CDR2 is YYEKEE (reference sequence). The CDR3, as DNA: TGTGCCAGCAGCCTCGGGACAGGGGCCGGGATGTGGTATGGCTACACCTTC. The encoded protein is CASSLGTGAGMWYGYTF. Complete variable domain (other parts from reference TRBV5-5 and TRBJ1-2): DAGVTQSPTHLIKTRGQQVTLRCSPISGHKSVSWYQQVLGQGPQFIFQYYEKEERGRGNFPDRFSARQFPNYSSELNVNALLLGDSALYLCASSLGTGAGMWYGYTFGSGTRLTVV.

This chain joins TRBV5-1 and TRBJ1-2; D is undetermined. The CDR3 has 16 residues. Germline V gene data show CDR1 as SGHRS and CDR2 as YFSETQ. V was cut by 0 bases and J by 0 bases, with 12 bases left in between. The CDR3 DNA reads as TGCGCCAGCAGCTTGGTGTCCGGGGAAGCTAACTATGGCTACACCTTC. The encoded protein is CASSLVSGEANYGYTF.

The CDR3 DNA reads TGTGCCAGCAGTTTGGGTGGATTGGGGCTCTGGAGCAATCAGCCCCAGCATTTT. It specifies CASSLGGLGLWSNQPQHF. The rearrangement uses TRBV28 and TRBJ1-5; perhaps TRBD1 as D (5 bases). V lost 3 bases, J lost 1 base, and 19 bases lay in between. The CDR3 contains 18 residues. Germline loops: CDR1 MDHEN, CDR2 SYDVKM.

CDR3 DNA: TGTGCCAGCAGTCCGGGGACTCCCTACGAGCAGTACTTC. This codes for CASSPGTPYEQYF. This sequence joins TRBV27 and TRBJ2-7; possible D gene TRBD2, 6 bases. Germline loops: CDR1 MNHEY, CDR2 SMNVEV (reference sequence). The CDR3 extends over 13 amino acids. Trimming cost V 5 bases and J 2 bases, with 10 bases left between them.

This clone occurred a few times. The gene calls are TRBV28 and TRBJ1-4, with D possibly TRBD1 on 6 matching bases. This CDR3 is built from 14 residues. Germline CDR1 MDHEN, CDR2 SYDVKM. Between the trimmed V and J ends, which lost 1 base and 7 bases, there was a span of 10 bases. CDR3 nucleotides: TGTGCCAGCAGTTTATTGGGGGCGGGTGAAAAACTGTTTTTT. Protein product: CASSLLGAGEKLFF. Full variable domain (remainder filled in from reference TRBV28 and TRBJ1-4): DVKVTQSSRYLVKRTGEKVFLECVQDMDHENMFWYRQDPGLGLRLIYFSYDVKMKEKGDIPEGYSVSREKKERFSLILESASTNQTSMYLCASSLLGAGEKLFFGSGTQLSVL.

V is TRBV7-3 and J is TRBJ1-5; TRBD1 is a possible D gene (5 bases). This CDR3 has 12 residues. Germline lookup yields CDR1 SGHTA and CDR2 FQGTGA. The germline V and J ends were trimmed by 5 bases and 8 bases, with 10 bases remaining between them. This CDR3 reads CASSRPGEPQHF. The CDR3 region has the DNA TGTGCCAGCAGCCGTCCGGGGGAGCCCCAGCATTTT. Variable domain in full (rest from reference TRBV7-3 and TRBJ1-5): GAGVSQTPSNKVTEKGKYVELRCDPISGHTALYWYRQSLGQGPEFLIYFQGTGAADDSGLPNDRFFAVRPEGSVSTLKIQRTERGDSAVYLCASSRPGEPQHFGDGTRLSIL.

The count of this clone is one. The rearrangement joins TRBV30 to TRBJ2-7; D is perhaps TRBD1 (6 bases). CDR3 size: 11 residues. V dropped 3 bases and J dropped 7 bases, with 10 bases sitting between them. Germline CDR1 GTSNPN, CDR2 SVGIG (reference sequence). The CDR3 bases are TGTGCCTGGAGCGGGACATGGGAGCAGTACTTC. Translation: CAWSGTWEQYF.

J is TRBJ2-7 and V is TRBV14; 9 bases agree with TRBD1. The CDR3 has 16 amino acids. CDR1 and CDR2 from the germline V gene are SGHDN and FVKESK. After removal of 0 bases from V and 6 bases from J, the junction contained 9 bases not matched to a gene. The CDR3 DNA is TGTGCCAGCAGCCAAGATTTTGACAGGGGGTCCCTCGAGCAGTACTTC. It codes for CASSQDFDRGSLEQYF.

The chain links TRBV4-1 to TRBJ1-5, with 12 nucleotides matching TRBD1. From germline, CDR1 is MGHRA and CDR2 YSYEKL. CDR3 length: 17 amino acids. V lost 0 bases, J lost 4 bases, and 4 bases stayed unmatched. CDR3 protein: CASSQDGGQGANQPQHF. The CDR3, as DNA: TGCGCCAGCAGCCAAGATGGGGGACAGGGGGCAAATCAGCCCCAGCATTTT.

The chain links TRBV19 to TRBJ2-5, with D possibly matching TRBD1 (8 bases). The CDR3 is 17 amino acids. V lost 3 bases and J 4 bases, leaving 21 bases between the germline ends. Germline loops: CDR1 LNHDA, CDR2 SQIVND (reference sequence). The CDR3 DNA sequence: TGTGCCAGTAGTATTAGGGTACAGGGGGGGCACGGAGAGACCCAGTACTTC. This translates into CASSIRVQGGHGETQYF.